The T cell receptor beta chain under discussion was sequenced for a study of blood T cell repertoires in COVID-19. Whole-study context: Material from acute and convalescent COVID-19 was sourced from the United States, Italy and Spain. T cells, B-cell-depleted T cells, or PBMCs supplied cDNA or gDNA.

Original handling: For nucleated cells, counts were estimated from reference gene primer amplification. Only in-frame clones appear in the TCRdb table, and some are missing; sequencing was by immunoSEQ multiplex PCR. V, J and clone size were drawn from that table, and D and trimming were deduced from the DNA. The sample lists 93,000 or so clones, under 90% seen once, with 10% to 15% in the top ten. The CDR3 length is 14 residues. The germline V gene has CDR1 SGHRS and CDR2 YFSETQ. The junction had 5 bases not matched to a gene; V was cut back by 0 bases and J by 6 bases. The clonotype comes from a human donor in a cohort sampled during active or convalescent COVID-19. Sequencing used peripheral blood. The gene calls are TRBV5-1 and TRBJ1-1; 7 nucleotides agree with TRBD1. The CDR3 loop is CASSLAGTVAEAFF. DNA for the CDR3: TGCGCCAGCAGCTTGGCTGGGACAGTGGCTGAAGCTTTCTTT. The entire variable domain, with the rest obtained from reference TRBV5-1 and TRBJ1-1, is as follows: KAGVTQTPRYLIKTRGQQVTLSCSPISGHRSVSWYQQTPGQGLQFLFEYFSETQRNKGNFPGRFSGRQFSNSRSEMNVSTLELGDSALYLCASSLAGTVAEAFFGQGTRLTVV.